A selection of T cell receptor beta chains follows, all from one sample in a study of response to subunit inactivated influenza vaccine. TCRdb re-called the RT-PCR reads with MiXCR, one entry per CDR3 protein. This table holds over 750,000 distinct CDR3 sequences, less than 25% found once. Sequencing was performed on PBMCs from blood, taken roughly 5 days after vaccination. The receptors were sampled from a man between 50 and 59 years old who received an inactivated influenza vaccine. Both conserved end residues are part of each CDR3. D genes are given only for firm matches. A clone size is listed for some rows: how often the clone was seen (once, few, many), or a class if it is expanded.

TRBJ1-2 | TRBV20-1 | TRBD1 | few | CSHPGGSPGYTF | TGCAGCCACCCAGGGGGTTCCCCTGGCTACACCTTC
TRBJ2-7 | TRBV6-1 | TRBD1 | NA | CASSRGTGNYEQYF | TGTGCCAGCAGTCGCGGGACAGGTAACTACGAGCAGTACTTC
TRBJ2-2 | TRBV10-3 | TRBD2 | NA | CAISDAGGSGELFF | TGTGCCATCAGTGACGCGGGAGGCAGCGGGGAGCTGTTTTTT
TRBJ1-1 | TRBV6-2/TRBV6-3 | NA | NA | CASTQENTEAFF | TGTGCCAGCACTCAGGAGAACACTGAAGCTTTCTTT
TRBJ2-1 | TRBV29-1 | NA | NA | CSVANNEQFF | TGCAGCGTTGCAAACAATGAGCAGTTCTTC
TRBJ2-7 | TRBV5-1 | TRBD1 | many | CASSVGQGGGEQYF | TGCGCCAGCAGCGTCGGACAGGGTGGGGGCGAGCAGTACTTC
TRBJ2-7 | TRBV18 | TRBD1 | NA | CASSWTGGAAGEQYF | TGTGCCAGCTCATGGACAGGGGGCGCTGCTGGCGAGCAGTACTTC
TRBJ2-3 | TRBV20-1 | NA | NA | CSAQDWSSTDTQYF | TGCAGTGCTCAAGACTGGTCTAGCACAGATACGCAGTATTTT
TRBJ2-7 | TRBV5-6 | TRBD2 | few | CASSLDPSGSIEQYF | TGTGCCAGCAGCTTGGATCCTAGCGGGAGTATCGAGCAGTACTTC
TRBJ2-2 | TRBV20-1 | NA | NA | CSARVKGELANTGELFF | TGCAGTGCTAGAGTAAAAGGAGAGCTGGCGAACACCGGGGAGCTGTTTTTT
TRBJ1-5 | TRBV15 | TRBD1 | NA | CATSLGGGLQPQHF | TGTGCCACCAGCTTGGGAGGGGGCCTTCAGCCCCAGCATTTT
TRBJ2-2 | TRBV9 | TRBD1 | few | CASSARDREAGELFF | TGTGCCAGCAGCGCCCGGGACAGGGAGGCCGGGGAGCTGTTTTTT
TRBJ2-7 | TRBV29-1 | TRBD2 | many | CSASTRLAGDSEQYF | TGCAGCGCCTCAACTAGACTAGCGGGAGATAGCGAGCAGTACTTC
TRBJ2-5 | TRBV20-1 | NA | NA | CSARRQFLSETQYF | TGCAGTGCTAGACGACAGTTTTTGAGCGAGACCCAGTACTTC
TRBJ2-1 | TRBV5-1 | NA | NA | CASSLGDAPEYNEQFF | TGCGCCAGCAGCTTGGGAGACGCACCCGAGTACAATGAGCAGTTCTTC
TRBJ1-4 | TRBV4-2 | NA | few | CASSQVVYEKLFF | TGTGCCAGCAGCCAAGTTGTGTATGAAAAACTGTTTTTT
TRBJ2-5 | TRBV6-1 | NA | few | CASSQGRIQETQYF | TGTGCCAGCAGTCAGGGACGTATACAAGAGACCCAGTACTTC
TRBJ1-1 | TRBV20-1 | TRBD1 | NA | CSAISGGLNTEAFF | TGCAGTGCTATATCAGGGGGATTGAACACTGAAGCTTTCTTT
TRBJ2-5 | TRBV5-1 | NA | NA | CASSLALVQGRETQYF | TGCGCCAGCAGCTTGGCCCTTGTGCAGGGGAGGGAGACCCAGTACTTC
TRBJ1-2 | TRBV12-3/TRBV12-4 | NA | NA | CASSLRVRGDFTF | TGTGCCAGCAGTTTACGGGTACGGGGGGACTTTACCTTC
TRBJ2-3 | TRBV29-1 | TRBD2 | many | CSAFASGRTDTQYF | TGCAGCGCCTTCGCTAGCGGGAGGACAGATACGCAGTATTTT
TRBJ2-2 | TRBV6-1 | NA | few | CASTPLGGRTGELFF | TGTGCCAGCACCCCTTTGGGGGGGCGCACCGGGGAGCTGTTTTTT
TRBJ1-2 | TRBV7-2 | TRBD1 | few | CASSLSRTGGNYGYTF | TGTGCCAGCAGCTTATCCAGGACAGGGGGGAACTATGGCTACACCTTC
TRBJ2-7 | TRBV10-3 | TRBD2 | many | CAISESVNGRVSYEQYF | TGTGCCATCAGTGAGTCAGTTAACGGGAGGGTATCCTACGAGCAGTACTTC
TRBJ2-2 | TRBV28 | NA | few | CASRARLAQKEPQGTGELFF | TGTGCCAGCAGAGCCAGACTAGCCCAAAAAGAACCACAGGGCACCGGGGAGCTGTTTTTT
TRBJ1-2 | TRBV25-1 | NA | few | CASSAGVGYTF | TGTGCCAGCAGCGCAGGGGTTGGCTACACCTTC
TRBJ2-1 | TRBV29-1 | NA | many | CSVEDLATVDYNEQFF | TGCAGCGTTGAAGATCTTGCGACAGTCGACTACAATGAGCAGTTCTTC
TRBJ2-7 | TRBV10-3 | NA | NA | CATTAGVVGQYF | TGTGCCACTACGGCAGGGGTGGTTGGGCAGTACTTC
TRBJ2-1 | TRBV6-7 | TRBD1 | few | CAAKNRGGILSLCLNEQFF | TGTGCCGCGAAGAACAGGGGTGGCATTTTATCCCTCTGTCTAAATGAGCAGTTCTTC
TRBJ2-1 | TRBV7-3 | TRBD2 | NA | CASSLGFDGTSDYNEQFF | TGTGCCAGCAGCTTAGGGTTCGATGGGACTAGCGACTACAATGAGCAGTTCTTC
TRBJ2-1 | TRBV3-1 | TRBD2 | NA | CASRREGMGNEQFF | TGTGCCAGCAGGCGGGAGGGGATGGGGAATGAGCAGTTCTTC
TRBJ2-5 | TRBV9 | TRBD2 | NA | CASSVGSGGETQYF | TGTGCCAGCAGCGTAGGATCGGGAGGGGAGACCCAGTACTTC
TRBJ2-1 | TRBV6-5 | NA | NA | CASSSDPGTPRRNEQFF | TGTGCCAGCAGTTCCGACCCCGGGACCCCTCGGCGCAATGAGCAGTTCTTC
TRBJ1-5 | TRBV28 | TRBD1 | NA | CASSIGTGPSNQPQHF | TGTGCCAGCAGTATTGGGACAGGACCTAGCAATCAGCCCCAGCATTTT
TRBJ2-7 | TRBV6-2/TRBV6-3 | NA | few | CASSYKPDYEQYF | TGTGCCAGCAGTTATAAGCCAGACTACGAGCAGTACTTC
TRBJ2-1 | TRBV12-3/TRBV12-4 | NA | NA | CASSLGRGAGNEQFF | TGTGCCAGCAGTTTGGGCAGGGGGGCTGGCAATGAGCAGTTCTTC
TRBJ2-7 | TRBV11-2 | TRBD2 | many | CASSHQGTSGGLTYEQYF | TGTGCCAGCAGCCACCAAGGGACTAGCGGGGGTCTTACCTACGAGCAGTACTTC